Included here is one TCR beta chain sequence, with context. Antigen unknown. All of the isolated RNA was reverse transcribed, so expressed TCRB transcripts were sequenced. Libraries were prepared by immunoSEQ multiplex PCR; TCRdb keeps only in-frame clonotypes and omits some of them. The table has around 56,000 clones, about 50% seen once. CDR1 is MNHNS and CDR2 is SASEGT in the germline V gene. The ends were cut back, 6 bases at V and 0 bases at J, with 12 bases in the middle. This CDR3 has 15 residues. The source of the sample is a study of beta chain features in type 1 diabetes. Looking at the study overall: On cell yields, gender and age, patients and healthy donors were similar. Study results and caveats: Among type 1 diabetes patients, VDJ junctions had fewer insertions and more deletions. A definitive answer on HLA type influencing TCRB rearrangement was not reached here. Any PCR bias toward short templates would affect both groups alike. All four CD4+ subsets from Type 1 diabetes patients carried moderately but significantly shorter TCRB CDR3s.

The chain uses TRBV6-1 and TRBJ2-1; D possibly corresponds to TRBD2 (6 bases). The receptor was isolated from a woman aged 40 to 50 with type 1 diabetes. The sequencing input was Tregs from blood. The CDR3 reads CASSWIADSYNEQFF. CDR3 bases: TGTGCCAGCAGCTGGATAGCGGACTCCTACAATGAGCAGTTCTTC.